This T cell receptor (beta chain) was recorded in a study of regulatory T cells in long-lasting Graves disease (dated by TCRdb to 2020 to 2023). Background for the entire study: Persistent Graves' disease was defined as antithyroid drug treatment for over 5 years with persistently positive TSH receptor autoantibodies. Peripheral blood TCR sequencing and RNA sequencing compared persistent Graves' disease patients with newly diagnosed Graves' disease patients. A total of roughly 35 samples underwent TCR sequencing: some 13 from persistent and roughly 20 from newly diagnosed Graves' disease patients. In the clinical cohort, patients with persistent Graves' disease had used antithyroid drugs for an average of roughly 10 years. The study took place in China and was registered as a clinical trial.

The sample holds many counts of this clonotype. Its antigen specificity is not known. One end of the junction fails to match germline, which may point to a read error. Library generation was performed with multiplex PCR. The instrument was an Illumina HiSeq 4000. TCR beta libraries were built with iRepertoire HTBI primers and Arm-PCR amplification of CDR3 regions. PCR products were gel purified before sequencing. Regarding the original processing steps: Across samples, some 62 TRBV and 13 to 15 TRBJ segments were identified and used for gene usage analysis of CDR3 amino acid clonotypes. COPE and FqMerger were used to merge the filtered high-quality paired reads into contigs. BLAST was used to align contigs to IMGT TRBV, TRBD and TRBJ reference genes, and CDR3 was defined according to IMGT. Highly expanded clones were defined as clonotypes with a frequency above 0.1%. Repertoire diversity was measured by Shannon entropy, and V-J evenness by the Gini coefficient. Clonotypes shared by more than one individual were considered public. TCRdb itself trimmed the public reads at Q25 with fastp, ran MiXCR and retained productive beta chains. Rows are combined by CDR3 protein, so each entry shows the most common genes and DNA. None of the V and J calls come from the authors' own analysis; TCRdb made them. The sample table lists a few hundred thousand distinct CDR3 sequences, roughly a fifth of them with a count of one. The ten largest clones represent 14% of the sample.

From the cysteine through the phenylalanine, the CDR3 covers 15 amino acids. The entry retains the CDR3 DNA only, 45 bases that are in frame from base 1. The germline V gene sets CDR1 to SNHLY and CDR2 to FYNNEI. On the study overall, not on this receptor specifically: Persistent Graves' disease patients showed lower TCR Shannon entropy and fewer highly expanded clones than newly diagnosed patients, suggesting clonal expansion. Sequencing and analysis were restricted to the TCR beta chain. The authors acknowledged the small sample size as a limitation that may reduce accuracy. Only peripheral blood was studied, because thyroid tissue, the primary lesion, was inaccessible. More public clonotypes were shared among persistent patients (around 2,600) than among newly diagnosed patients (966). Persistent disease showed preferential use of TRBV28, TRBJ1-2 and TRBJ2-5, whereas newly diagnosed disease favored TRBV20-1 and TRBJ2-1.

This sample's time point label indicates: persistent/refractory GD, antithyroid drugs over 5 years with positive TRAb. For both TCR sequencing and RNA sequencing, RNA was extracted from PBMCs using TRIzol. The diagnosis of Graves' disease was made according to American Thyroid Association guidelines. Patients for the study were recruited at an endocrinology department in Xi'an, China. From each patient, about 8.9 milliliters of peripheral blood was collected into an EDTA anticoagulant tube. Ficoll Paque Plus density gradient separation was used to isolate PBMCs, and no additional T cell sorting was done. RNA quality was checked with an Agilent 2100 Bioanalyzer and agarose gel, and concentration with a NanoDrop 2000.

The TCR was taken from a female donor with Graves disease. This specimen consisted of peripheral blood mononuclear cells (PBMCs), obtained when the disease was refractory, from a patient treated with antithyroid drugs. The sequence is built from TRBV2 and TRBJ2-7, with 14 bases aligning to TRBD2. Read as DNA, the sequence is TGTGCCAGCAAGCCGGGACAAGGACTAGCGGGAGGTAGCTCCTTC. It encodes CASKPGQGLAGGSSF.